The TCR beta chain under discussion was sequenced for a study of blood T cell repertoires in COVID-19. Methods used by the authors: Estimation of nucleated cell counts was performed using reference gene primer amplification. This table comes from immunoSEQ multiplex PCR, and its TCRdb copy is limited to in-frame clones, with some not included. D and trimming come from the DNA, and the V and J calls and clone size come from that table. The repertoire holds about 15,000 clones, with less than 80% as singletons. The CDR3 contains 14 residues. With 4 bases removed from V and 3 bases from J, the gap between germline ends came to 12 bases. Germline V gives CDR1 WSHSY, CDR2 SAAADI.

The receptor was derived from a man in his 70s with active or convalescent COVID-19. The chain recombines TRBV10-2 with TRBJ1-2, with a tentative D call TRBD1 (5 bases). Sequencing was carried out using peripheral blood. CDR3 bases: TGCGCCAGCAGTGTAACGACAGAGGACTATGGCTACACCTTC. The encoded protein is CASSVTTEDYGYTF.